The 10 T cell receptor beta chains below were found in one sample sequenced in a study of high-grade serous ovarian cancer treatment subgroups (dated by TCRdb to about 2021). Collection of tumor samples took place before definitive surgery or chemotherapy. Libraries were built with the immunoSEQ multiplex PCR assay. TCRdb obtained this table from immuneACCESS and retained in-frame rearrangements with V and J assigned. These tables miss some clones; where compared with another copy, unresolved V genes account for less than half of the shortfall, and the remainder is unexplained. For this sample there are 2,500 to 3,500 clones; under 85% appear just once. The leading ten clones occupy 29% of the sample. The sequencing input was tumor tissue. The receptors were sampled from a human donor with high-grade serous ovarian cancer.

The chain has TRBV28 and TRBJ2-1; 11 nucleotides align to TRBD2. After removal of 6 bases from V and 6 bases from J, the junction contained 7 bases not matched to a gene. Germline V gene sequence: CDR1 MDHEN, CDR2 SYDVKM. The CDR3 totals 15 residues. The CDR3 region is CASRRVLAGVNEQFF. The CDR3 coding sequence is TGTGCCAGCAGGAGGGTACTAGCGGGGGTCAATGAGCAGTTCTTC.

The chain combines TRBV27 with TRBJ2-1, with D perhaps TRBD2 (5 bases). V shed 2 bases and J shed 10 bases, with 18 bases lying between them. Looked up from germline, CDR1 is MNHEY and CDR2 is SMNVEV (reference sequence). The length of the CDR3 is 15 residues. DNA for the CDR3: TGTGCCAGCAGTTTAGGCCGGGGTGGAGAAAGGGAGCAGTTCTTC. Protein product: CASSLGRGGEREQFF.

This sequence joins TRBV28 and TRBJ2-7, with 7 bases that match TRBD1. V lost 1 base to trimming and J lost 0 bases; unmatched junction nucleotides: 3. Germline CDR1 reads MDHEN; CDR2 reads SYDVKM. The CDR3 consists of 15 residues. In DNA, the CDR3 is TGTGCCAGCAGTTTATCCAGGACAGGCTCCTACGAGCAGTACTTC. Translating gives CASSLSRTGSYEQYF. Supplemented by reference TRBV28 and TRBJ2-7, the full variable domain reads DVKVTQSSRYLVKRTGEKVFLECVQDMDHENMFWYRQDPGLGLRLIYFSYDVKMKEKGDIPEGYSVSREKKERFSLILESASTNQTSMYLCASSLSRTGSYEQYFGPGTRLTVT.

The V and J genes are TRBV5-1 and TRBJ2-7, with 11 bases lining up with TRBD2. The CDR3 is 14 amino acids. Trimming at V came to 5 bases and at J to 3 bases, leaving 4 bases not matched to a gene. Germline V CDR1 and CDR2: SGHRS, YFSETQ. In DNA, the CDR3 is TGCGCCAGCAGATCGGGACTAGCGGACTACGAGCAGTACTTC. Encoded protein: CASRSGLADYEQYF.

The chain recombines TRBV7-9 with TRBJ2-1; 16 bases agree with TRBD2. The CDR3 covers 15 residues. In germline, CDR1 is SEHNR, CDR2 FQNEAQ (reference sequence). The junction had 0 bases not matched to a gene; V was cut back by 5 bases and J by 5 bases. The CDR3 protein is CASSGTSGRDNEQFF. The CDR3, as DNA: TGTGCCAGCAGCGGGACTAGCGGGAGGGACAATGAGCAGTTCTTC.

This chain uses TRBV7-2 with TRBJ2-3; D possibly corresponds to TRBD2 (5 bases). CDR1 and CDR2 (germline): SGHTA, FQGNSA. The CDR3 length is 13 residues. The V and J ends lost 2 bases and 6 bases respectively, with 9 bases between them. The CDR3, as DNA: TGTGCCAGCAGCTTAAAGCCGGGGGATACGCAGTATTTT. It codes for CASSLKPGDTQYF.

The DNA for the CDR3 is TGCGCCAGCAGCCAAGAGTCGAATAGGGGGTCGGGGGGGTACGAGCAGTACTTC. Translated: CASSQESNRGSGGYEQYF. The chain links TRBV4-3 to TRBJ2-7; 8 nucleotides line up with TRBD2. This CDR3 contains 18 residues. V dropped 0 bases and J dropped 4; count of bases not matched to a gene: 14. Germline CDR1 reads LGHNA; CDR2 reads YSLEER.

The chain joins TRBV4-1 to TRBJ1-2; D is perhaps TRBD1 (5 bases). Trimming took off 0 bases at V and 8 bases at J, with 19 bases between the two ends. The CDR3 length is 16 residues. Per the germline V gene, CDR1 is MGHRA and CDR2 is YSYEKL. The DNA of the CDR3 is TGCGCCAGCAGCCAAGATTTCGGGGGACGAATCTCCGGCTACACCTTC. Amino acid sequence: CASSQDFGGRISGYTF.

The V call is TRBV4-2, the J call TRBJ1-4, with TRBD1 as a possible D gene (6 bases). The germline V gene encodes CDR1 LGHNA and CDR2 YNFKEQ. V was trimmed by 0 bases and J by 8 bases, leaving 13 bases between them. CDR3 size: 15 residues. CDR3 amino acids: CASSQDARGGEKLFF. The DNA of the CDR3 is TGTGCCAGCAGCCAAGATGCCAGGGGAGGAGAAAAACTGTTTTTT.

The rearrangement joins TRBV5-4 to TRBJ1-2; D remains ambiguous. Germline V lookup: CDR1 SGHNT, CDR2 YYREEE (reference sequence). The CDR3 extends over 12 amino acids. Trimming removed 0 bases from V and 7 bases from J, with 7 bases in between. DNA of the CDR3: TGTGCCAGCAGCTTGGTACAGATTGGCTACACCTTC. This codes for CASSLVQIGYTF.